This T cell receptor beta chain was profiled in a study of ipilimumab plus nivolumab after autologous stem cell transplantation (dated by TCRdb to the early 2020s). A note on the overall study: The median number of doses received by trial patients was roughly five for ipilimumab and 7 to 9 for nivolumab. Patients in the trial were undergoing autologous transplant and had high-risk diffuse large B cell lymphoma, mature T cell lymphoma, or multiple myeloma. The intent-to-treat population of the trial was made up of some 36 patients. Both primary refractory and relapsed disease were represented in the DLBCL cohort, where 18-month progression-free survival was approximately 87% and 28%, respectively. Broader findings and caveats from the paper: The authors concluded that, as post-transplant consolidation, combined checkpoint inhibition appeared tolerable. According to the authors, a biologic rationale for studying the approach further came from T cell receptor repertoire, regulatory T cell phenotype and gut microbiota profiles.

This clone was recorded once. Its specific antigen is unknown. Per-base quality was not reported, and no clone a single base away is much larger than it. Library generation was performed with the immunoSEQ multiplex PCR assay. TCRdb took over this immuneACCESS table, retaining in-frame rearrangements with V and J assigned. Such tables are incomplete; in checked studies, under half of the missing clones stem from an unresolved V gene, and the remainder is unexplained. This sample holds tens of thousands of clones; approximately 86% were observed only once. Together, the top ten hold 2% to 2.5% of the sample. The V end loses 0 bases and the J end loses 2 bases, and a stretch of 10 bases separates them. The cysteine opens and the phenylalanine closes a CDR3 of 15 amino acids. Just CDR3 DNA is preserved here, 45 bases in frame from base 1. The germline V gene gives CDR1 as SGDLS and CDR2 as YYNGEE. Checkpoint therapy was initiated 14 to 28 days after autologous transplant, and ipilimumab was administered at 1 mg/kg intravenously on day 1 of selected weeks. Patients received nivolumab at 3 mg/kg intravenously on day 1 of weeks 1, 4, 7, 10, and every two weeks through week 26. The study was a Phase Ib clinical trial testing combined checkpoint inhibition with ipilimumab and nivolumab as consolidation after autologous stem cell transplantation.

This receptor was obtained from a male donor with diffuse large B-cell lymphoma. This material consisted of PBMCs, taken in a trial of ipilimumab plus nivolumab as post-transplant consolidation. The V and J genes are TRBV9 and TRBJ2-3; no confident D gene assignment can be made. In nucleotide form, the sequence is TGTGCCAGCAGCGTAGCTAATGGGTTCACAGATACGCAGTATTTT. This yields the protein CASSVANGFTDTQYF.